The TCR beta chain described here comes from a study of PD-1 blockade in classical Hodgkin lymphoma. V dropped 3 bases and J dropped 0 bases, with 11 bases sitting between them. Germline loops: CDR1 LNHDA, CDR2 SQIVND (reference sequence). The CDR3 runs to 15 residues. Time point defined: cycle 4 day 1 (C4D1), after less than 7 weeks of nivolumab. There was relapse after autologous stem cell transplantation in every patient, and there was variation in brentuximab vedotin exposure. Using immunoSEQ multiplex PCR, the repertoire was profiled, and TCRdb retains in-frame clones only, with some absent. The sample includes roughly 100,000 clones, roughly 89% seen only once; the top ten take around a fifth.

V gene TRBV19 combines with J gene TRBJ1-2; a possible D gene is TRBD1 (5 bases). The specimen was peripheral blood mononuclear cells (PBMCs), collected before the fourth cycle of nivolumab. This clonotype was obtained from a human donor with classical Hodgkin lymphoma. The CDR3 coding sequence is TGTGCCAGTAGTATCGGGGGGGTGGCTAACTATGGCTACACCTTC. Translated: CASSIGGVANYGYTF.